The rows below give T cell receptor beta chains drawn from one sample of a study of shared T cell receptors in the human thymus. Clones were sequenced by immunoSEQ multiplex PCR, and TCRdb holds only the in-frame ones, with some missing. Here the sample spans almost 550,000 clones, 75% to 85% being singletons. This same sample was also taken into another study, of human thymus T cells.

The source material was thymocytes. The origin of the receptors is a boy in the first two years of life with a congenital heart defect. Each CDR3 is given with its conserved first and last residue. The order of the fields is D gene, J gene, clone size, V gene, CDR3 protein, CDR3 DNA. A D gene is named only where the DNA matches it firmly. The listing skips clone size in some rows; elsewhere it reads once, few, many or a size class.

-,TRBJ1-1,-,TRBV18,CASSLRENPNTEAFF,TGTGCCAGCTCACTACGGGAGAATCCGAACACTGAAGCTTTCTTT
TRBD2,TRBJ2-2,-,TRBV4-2,CASSQDRRAGGPAGELFF,TGTGCCAGCAGCCAAGATCGACGGGCGGGAGGGCCCGCCGGGGAGCTGTTTTTT
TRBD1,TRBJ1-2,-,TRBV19,CASSRLGDRDGYTF,TGTGCCAGTAGTAGGCTGGGGGACAGAGATGGCTACACCTTC
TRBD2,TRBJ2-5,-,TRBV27,CASSPRVSGREETQYF,TGTGCCAGCAGTCCCAGGGTAAGCGGGAGAGAAGAGACCCAGTACTTC
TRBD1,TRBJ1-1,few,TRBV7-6,CASSALTGLNTEAFF,TGTGCCAGCAGCGCTCTGACAGGGCTAAACACTGAAGCTTTCTTT
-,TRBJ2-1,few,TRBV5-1,CASGPPGVRAYNEQFF,TGCGCCAGCGGGCCTCCCGGGGTGAGGGCCTACAATGAGCAGTTCTTC
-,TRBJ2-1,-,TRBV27,CASSFTGHNNNEQFF,TGTGCCAGCAGTTTTACTGGGCATAATAACAATGAGCAGTTCTTC
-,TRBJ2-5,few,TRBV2,CASSQGLGGLQETQYF,TGTGCCAGCAGTCAGGGACTCGGGGGGCTCCAAGAGACCCAGTACTTC
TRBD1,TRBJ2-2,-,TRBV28,CASSLSPGQGNTGELFF,TGTGCCAGCAGTTTATCTCCCGGACAGGGTAACACCGGGGAGCTGTTTTTT
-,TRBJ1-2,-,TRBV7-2,CASSLDSWSYTF,TGTGCCAGCAGCTTAGATAGCTGGAGCTACACCTTC
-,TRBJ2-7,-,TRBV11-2,CASSYSQGEQYF,TGTGCCAGCAGCTATTCACAGGGCGAGCAGTACTTC
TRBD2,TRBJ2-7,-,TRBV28,CASSFRREEGEQYF,TGTGCCAGCAGTTTCCGGCGGGAGGAGGGCGAGCAGTACTTC
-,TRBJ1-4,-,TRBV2,CASSEYREKLFF,TGTGCCAGCAGTGAATATCGGGAAAAACTGTTTTTT
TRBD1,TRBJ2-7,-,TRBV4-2,CASSQDRDRDPTQSYEQYF,TGTGCCAGCAGCCAAGATAGGGACAGGGACCCCACCCAATCCTACGAGCAGTACTTC
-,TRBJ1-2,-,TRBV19,CASSPPRGGWDYGYTF,TGTGCCAGTAGTCCCCCGCGCGGGGGGTGGGACTATGGCTACACCTTC
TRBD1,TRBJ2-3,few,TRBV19,CASSIDEGQGSTDTQYF,TGTGCCAGTAGTATAGATGAGGGACAGGGCAGCACAGATACGCAGTATTTT
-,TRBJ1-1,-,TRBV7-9,CASSLAQLGVNTEAFF,TGTGCCAGCAGCTTAGCGCAGCTCGGAGTGAACACTGAAGCTTTCTTT
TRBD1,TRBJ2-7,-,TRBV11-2,CASSSRQGLYEQYF,TGTGCCAGCAGCTCCCGACAGGGTCTCTACGAGCAGTACTTC
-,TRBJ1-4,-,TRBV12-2,CASRLAGRPGTGREKLFF,TGTGCAAGTCGCTTAGCGGGCCGACCCGGGACAGGTCGCGAAAAACTGTTTTTT
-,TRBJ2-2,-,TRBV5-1,CASTAANTGELFF,TGCGCCAGCACCGCGGCGAACACCGGGGAGCTGTTTTTT
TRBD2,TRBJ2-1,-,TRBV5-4,CASSWGLAGEQFF,TGTGCCAGCAGCTGGGGACTAGCGGGAGAGCAGTTCTTC
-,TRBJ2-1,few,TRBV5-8,CASSPAGTARFF,TGTGCCAGCAGCCCGGCCGGGACTGCCAGGTTCTTC
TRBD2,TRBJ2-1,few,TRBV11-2,CASGVAGSYNEQFF,TGTGCCAGCGGAGTAGCGGGAAGCTACAATGAGCAGTTCTTC
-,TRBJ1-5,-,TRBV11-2,CASSSTGNQPQHF,TGTGCCAGCAGCTCTACGGGGAATCAGCCCCAGCATTTT
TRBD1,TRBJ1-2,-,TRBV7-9,CASRSTGSRGYTF,TGTGCCAGCAGGTCGACAGGGTCTAGGGGCTACACCTTC
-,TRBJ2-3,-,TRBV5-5,CASSYPRVDTQYF,TGTGCCAGCAGCTACCCCAGGGTCGATACGCAGTATTTT
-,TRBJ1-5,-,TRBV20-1,CSALYSGQHF,TGCAGTGCTTTGTATTCCGGTCAGCATTTT
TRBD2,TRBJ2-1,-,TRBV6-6,CASSATSGHTYEQFF,TGTGCCAGCAGTGCGACTAGCGGGCATACGTATGAGCAGTTCTTC
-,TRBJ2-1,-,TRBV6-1,CASSGGRSSYNEQFF,TGTGCCAGCAGTGGAGGGCGGAGCTCCTACAATGAGCAGTTCTTC
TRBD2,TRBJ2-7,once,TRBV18,CASSPKGLAGHEQYF,TGTGCCAGCTCACCAAAGGGACTAGCGGGCCACGAGCAGTACTTC
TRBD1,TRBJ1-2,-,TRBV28,CASSEQGKYGYTF,TGTGCCAGCAGTGAACAGGGGAAGTATGGCTACACCTTC
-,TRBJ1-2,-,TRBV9,CASSRRENYGYTF,TGTGCCAGCTCCCGGCGGGAGAACTATGGCTACACCTTC
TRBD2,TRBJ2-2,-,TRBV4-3,CASSQAGGARTGELFF,TGCGCCAGCAGCCAGGCGGGGGGAGCGCGAACCGGGGAGCTGTTTTTT
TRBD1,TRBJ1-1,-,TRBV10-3,CAISPYGQAHTEAFF,TGTGCCATCAGTCCATACGGACAGGCTCACACTGAAGCTTTCTTT
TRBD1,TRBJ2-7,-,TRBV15,CATSRTGAQTYTGEQYF,TGTGCCACCAGTCGGACAGGGGCTCAAACCTACACGGGAGAGCAGTACTTC